These 4 T cell receptor beta chains originate from one sample sequenced in a study of beta chain features in type 1 diabetes. Expressed TCRB transcripts were sequenced because the isolated RNA had all been reverse transcribed beforehand. Clones were read by immunoSEQ multiplex PCR, and TCRdb kept only the in-frame ones, dropping some. The sample has more than 350,000 clones; 11% are singletons. The sequencing sample was made of naive CD4+ T cells from blood. These receptor sequences come from a woman in her late teens or twenties in good health.

This clone has just a few counts. This chain joins TRBV29-1 and TRBJ2-7, with a weak D call TRBD1 (6 bases). The length of the CDR3 is 12 residues. Trimming removed 4 bases at V and 6 bases at J, with 13 bases between. Germline CDR1 SQVTM, CDR2 ANQGSEA. CDR3 DNA: TGCAGCGTTGCAATAAGGGGGAGCGAGCAGTACTTC. This encodes CSVAIRGSEQYF.

In DNA form, the CDR3 reads TGCGCCAGCAGCCAAGGGTCCGGGACTAGCCGTACAGATACGCAGTATTTT. This gives the protein CASSQGSGTSRTDTQYF. The chain joins TRBV4-3 to TRBJ2-3, with 9 bases identical to TRBD2. This CDR3 has 17 residues. V lost 1 base to trimming and J lost 3 bases; unmatched junction nucleotides: 8. Looked up from germline, CDR1 is LGHNA and CDR2 is YSLEER.

This clone was counted a few times. The rearrangement links TRBV19 to TRBJ2-1; D perhaps matches TRBD2 (5 bases). Between the trimmed V and J ends, which lost 6 bases and 4 bases, there was a span of 10 bases. CDR3 size: 13 residues. Germline lookup yields CDR1 LNHDA and CDR2 SQIVND (reference sequence). In DNA, the CDR3 is TGTGCCAGTAGCCGGACTCTTTACAATGAGCAGTTCTTC. Encoded protein: CASSRTLYNEQFF. The whole variable domain, filled in from reference TRBV19 and TRBJ2-1, reads DGGITQSPKYLFRKEGQNVTLSCEQNLNHDAMYWYRQDPGQGLRLIYYSQIVNDFQKGDIAEGYSVSREKKESFPLTVTSAQKNPTAFYLCASSRTLYNEQFFGPGTRLTVL.

The rearrangement joins TRBV5-6 to TRBJ2-1, with D tentatively TRBD2 (6 bases). V lost 4 bases and J lost 3, with 14 bases in between. Germline V gene sequence: CDR1 SGHDT, CDR2 YYEEEE. The CDR3 extends over 15 amino acids. CDR3 loop: CASSRGRRGYNEQFF. Written as DNA, the CDR3 is TGTGCCAGCAGCCGGGGGAGGCGGGGCTACAATGAGCAGTTCTTC.